This is a list of T cell receptor beta chains from one sample in a study of blood T cell repertoires in COVID-19. Method: immunoSEQ multiplex PCR; TCRdb's copy keeps in-frame clones and lacks some. Of about 150,000 clones listed, 75% to 85% are singletons. Source material: peripheral blood. Receptor source: a woman aged 60-70 years with COVID-19, enrolled during active disease. Both conserved end residues are part of each CDR3. Size values are once, few and many counts, or a class for expanded clones, and some rows have none.

CDR3: CATGQGGNQPQHF
size: .
V: TRBV2

CDR3: CASSLNRAQETQYF
size: .
V: TRBV14

CDR3: CASSPGLAEPYEQYF
size: once
V: TRBV7-9

CDR3: CASSPPSGRANYGYTF
size: .
V: TRBV18

CDR3: CAWSVTYNEKLFF
size: .
V: TRBV30

CDR3: CASSQWGPGAVGNTIYF
size: .
V: TRBV4-2

CDR3: CASSPQGSGNTIYF
size: .
V: TRBV18

CDR3: CASRTGTGTIYF
size: .
V: TRBV28

CDR3: CASSLRGPEAFF
size: .
V: TRBV12-3/TRBV12-4

CDR3: CASSGTGVTEAFF
size: .
V: TRBV10-1

CDR3: CASSLEGGGMTPF
size: few
V: TRBV5-1

CDR3: CASSKGQLLEAFF
size: .
V: TRBV6-1

CDR3: CASSHFGSAGELFF
size: .
V: TRBV3-1/TRBV3-2

CDR3: CASSLAMTRQETQYF
size: .
V: TRBV5-1

CDR3: CASSPGRGTGGAETQYF
size: .
V: TRBV7-9

CDR3: CASSQATMESPLHF
size: once
V: TRBV3-1/TRBV3-2

CDR3: CASSMGFIGDTEAFF
size: once
V: TRBV19

CDR3: CASSLRGYEQFF
size: .
V: TRBV3-1/TRBV3-2

CDR3: CASSSSGRSYNEQFF
size: .
V: TRBV6-5

CDR3: CASTRTGTNEKLFF
size: once
V: TRBV2

CDR3: CASSSRTGTYEQYF
size: .
V: TRBV11-2

CDR3: CASSHLGGRPYEQYF
size: .
V: TRBV14

CDR3: CASSSISTDTQYF
size: .
V: TRBV6-2/TRBV6-3

CDR3: CASSPRTGGGVTQYF
size: .
V: TRBV7-3

CDR3: CATSQQGTDTQYF
size: .
V: TRBV24-1

CDR3: CASSPGTGIRNTEAFF
size: .
V: TRBV5-6

CDR3: CASSPHPGTGRYGYTF
size: few
V: TRBV3-1/TRBV3-2

CDR3: CSVEGPNTGELFF
size: .
V: TRBV29-1

CDR3: CATSDDENEKLFF
size: .
V: TRBV24-1

CDR3: CASTPEEAGNTIYF
size: .
V: TRBV9

CDR3: CSVTGAPSTDTQYF
size: .
V: TRBV29-1

CDR3: CSVWRVNHGYTF
size: .
V: TRBV29-1

CDR3: CASSLRDTQPQHF
size: .
V: TRBV12-3/TRBV12-4

CDR3: CASSLATAVGTEAFF
size: .
V: TRBV7-2

CDR3: CASSPIAGTEAFF
size: .
V: TRBV18

CDR3: CAWGDRDEQPQHF
size: .
V: TRBV30

CDR3: CASSFGGNQPQHF
size: .
V: TRBV5-1

CDR3: CATSDSSGYSTDTQYF
size: .
V: TRBV24-1

CDR3: CASSDAGQSNYGYTF
size: .
V: TRBV6-1

CDR3: CASSLPAGHHNSPLHF
size: many
V: TRBV7-7

CDR3: CASSPLTLPGIEAFF
size: .
V: TRBV27

CDR3: CATTTEGQGLQNIQYF
size: .
V: TRBV15

CDR3: CASTVTGINQPQHF
size: few
V: TRBV6-5

CDR3: CASSYSRLAGGHEQFF
size: .
V: TRBV6-5

CDR3: CASSPPDRFALEKLFF
size: .
V: TRBV19

CDR3: CASSKLDRGLQPQHF
size: .
V: TRBV7-8

CDR3: CSVAWLAGGPQTYEQYF
size: once
V: TRBV29-1

CDR3: CASSPVGVTVNTEAFF
size: few
V: TRBV3-1/TRBV3-2